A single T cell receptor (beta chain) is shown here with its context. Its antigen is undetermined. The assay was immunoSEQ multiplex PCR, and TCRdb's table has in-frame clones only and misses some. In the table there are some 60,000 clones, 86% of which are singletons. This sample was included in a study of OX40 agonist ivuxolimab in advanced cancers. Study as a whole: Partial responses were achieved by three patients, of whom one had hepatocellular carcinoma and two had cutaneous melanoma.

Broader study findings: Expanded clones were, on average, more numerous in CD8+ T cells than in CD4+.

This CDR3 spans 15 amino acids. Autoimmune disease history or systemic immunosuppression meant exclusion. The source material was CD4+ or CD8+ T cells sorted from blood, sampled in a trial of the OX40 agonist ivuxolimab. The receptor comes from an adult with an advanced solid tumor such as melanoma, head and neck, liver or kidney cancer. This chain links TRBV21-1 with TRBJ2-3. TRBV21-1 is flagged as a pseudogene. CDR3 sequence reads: CASSKARVIRDTQYF. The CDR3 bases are TGTGCCAGCAGCAAAGCGCGAGTGATCAGAGATACGCAGTATTTT.